Listed here are 29 T cell receptor beta chains from one sample, sequenced in a study of shared clonotypes between healthy human individuals. The assay was immunoSEQ multiplex PCR, and TCRdb's table has in-frame clones only and misses some. The profile shows about 1.5 million clones, 95% to 99% of them singletons. Sequenced material: naive CD4+ T cells sorted from blood. Subset in this sample: CD45RA+ positively selected. The receptors shown here come from a man aged 30 to 45 in good health.

The V call is TRBV11-2, the J call TRBJ2-3, with D perhaps assigned TRBD1 or TRBD2 (6 bases each). Trimming shortened V by 5 bases and J by 2 bases, and 14 bases separated the two germline ends. The CDR3 spans 15 residues. In germline, CDR1 is SGHAT, CDR2 FQNNGV. The CDR3 region is CASSPQGRDTDTQYF. The CDR3 DNA reads as TGTGCCAGCAGCCCGCAGGGGCGGGACACAGATACGCAGTATTTT.

The CDR3 DNA follows: TGTGCCATCAGGAAGGGTGACTATGGCTACACCTTC. Translation gives CAIRKGDYGYTF. The chain is built from TRBV10-3 and TRBJ1-2; D unresolved. Per the germline V gene, CDR1 is ENHRY and CDR2 is SYGVKD. With 6 bases removed from V and 3 bases from J, the gap between germline ends came to 8 bases. CDR3 size: 12 residues.

The rearrangement links TRBV7-2 to TRBJ2-7, with a possible D match to TRBD2 (5 bases). Trimming took 1 base from V and 7 from J, leaving 14 bases between them. The CDR3 is 14 amino acids. Germline V CDR1 and CDR2: SGHTA, FQGNSA. The CDR3 nucleotides read TGTGCCAGCAGCTTAGGGGGTGCGAGGGTTGAGCAGTACTTC. Encoded protein: CASSLGGARVEQYF.

The chain combines TRBV5-4 with TRBJ2-2, with 7 nucleotides matching TRBD2. The length of the CDR3 is 16 residues. CDR1 and CDR2 (germline): SGHNT, YYREEE (reference sequence). After removal of 3 bases from V and 1 base from J, the junction contained 6 bases not matched to a gene. CDR3 sequence: CASSSNGRMNTGELFF. As DNA, the CDR3 is TGTGCCAGCAGCTCAAACGGGAGGATGAACACCGGGGAGCTGTTTTTT.

The chain has TRBV18 and TRBJ2-7; 13 positions match TRBD2. Germline CDR1 KGHSH, CDR2 LQKENI. The CDR3 is made up of 14 amino acids. V shed 5 bases and J 7 bases; nucleotides not matched to a gene: 5. DNA for the CDR3: TGTGCCAGCTCAGGACTAGCGGGAGATGGGGAGCAGTACTTC. As protein: CASSGLAGDGEQYF.

The chain combines TRBV25-1 with TRBJ1-5; D gene ambiguous. The CDR3 extends over 14 amino acids. The ends were cut back, 2 bases at V and 10 bases at J, with 15 bases in the middle. Looked up from germline, CDR1 is MGHDK and CDR2 is SYGVNS. CDR3 protein: CASSEGRVLGPQHF. The CDR3 DNA reads TGTGCCAGCAGTGAAGGACGGGTTTTGGGCCCCCAGCATTTT. Together with reference TRBV25-1 and TRBJ1-5, the CDR3 gives the full variable domain: EADIYQTPRYLVIGTGKKITLECSQTMGHDKMYWYQQDPGMELHLIHYSYGVNSTEKGDLSSESTVSRIRTEHFPLTLESARPSHTSQYLCASSEGRVLGPQHFGDGTRLSIL.

This clone has only one observation. This chain connects TRBV7-2 to TRBJ1-5, with D hard to call. This CDR3 has 14 residues. Trimming left V 2 bases short and J 6 bases short, with 11 bases between. Germline loops: CDR1 SGHTA, CDR2 FQGNSA. This chain's CDR3 is CASSLLGGGQPQHF. The DNA for the CDR3 is TGTGCCAGCAGCTTATTGGGTGGCGGTCAGCCCCAGCATTTT.

The genes are TRBV21-1 and TRBJ2-1; TRBD2 is the table's D call and was not checked against the DNA. TRBV21-1 is flagged as a pseudogene. This CDR3 comprises 14 residues. Here the CDR3 reads CASSRGGARSEQFF. In DNA, the CDR3 is TGTGCCAGCAGCAGAGGAGGAGCAAGGAGTGAGCAGTTCTTC.

This clone came up once. J is TRBJ2-3 and V is TRBV6-4; 10 nucleotides agree with TRBD2. V trimming: 3 bases; J trimming: 8 bases; junction bases outside the gene matches: 5. CDR1 MRHNA and CDR2 SNTAGT come from the germline V gene. There are 14 residues in the CDR3. CDR3 sequence reads: CASSELAGFATQYF. CDR3 in DNA: TGTGCCAGCAGTGAACTAGCGGGGTTTGCTACGCAGTATTTT.

The genes are TRBV19 and TRBJ1-2; D unresolved. Germline-derived CDR1 and CDR2 are LNHDA and SQIVND (reference sequence). V gave up 4 bases and J gave up 3 bases, with 9 bases separating them. This CDR3 comprises 13 residues. The CDR3 nucleotides are TGTGCCAGTAGTACTGAAGGCTACTATGGCTACACCTTC. Its translation is CASSTEGYYGYTF.

Comment on this clone: Other DNA sequences from this sample encode an identical CDR3 as well. The chain has TRBV5-1 and TRBJ2-5; 7 positions agree with TRBD2. Losses at the gene ends were 0 bases for V and 3 bases for J; bases not matched to a gene: 5. The germline CDR1 and CDR2 sequences are SGHRS and YFSETQ. The CDR3 loop spans 15 amino acids. The CDR3 protein is CASSLATGGEETQYF. CDR3 nucleotide sequence: TGCGCCAGCAGCTTGGCCACGGGAGGTGAAGAGACCCAGTACTTC.

The chain is built from TRBV14 and TRBJ2-7; D is uncertain. Germline CDR1 and CDR2: SGHDN and FVKESK. The CDR3 length is 15 residues. The ends were cut back, 0 bases at V and 6 bases at J, with 15 bases in the middle. DNA for the CDR3: TGTGCCAGCAGCCAAGATAGTAGTAGGCCGGTCGAGCAGTACTTC. Its protein is CASSQDSSRPVEQYF.

This rearrangement joins TRBV4-2 to TRBJ2-2; the D is unclear. The CDR3 is made up of 12 amino acids. The germline V gene encodes CDR1 LGHNA and CDR2 YNFKEQ. V was cut by 4 bases and J by 4 bases, with 4 bases left in between. The DNA for the CDR3 is TGTGCCAGCAGCCCCCCCACCGGGGAGCTGTTTTTT. It is translated as CASSPPTGELFF.

The rearrangement uses TRBV10-1 and TRBJ2-2; 11 bases align to TRBD2. Germline loops: CDR1 WNHNN, CDR2 SYGVQD (reference sequence). The CDR3 sequence is 17 residues long. V dropped 2 bases and J dropped 5; count of bases not matched to a gene: 7. The CDR3 DNA follows: TGCGCCAGCAGTGAGGGGGTAGCGGGAGGGCCTACCGGGGAGCTGTTTTTT. This translates into CASSEGVAGGPTGELFF.

The V and J genes are TRBV14 and TRBJ2-5, with a possible D match to TRBD2 (5 bases). V was trimmed by 1 base and J by 2 bases, leaving 14 bases between them. The CDR3 has 16 amino acids. The germline V gene encodes CDR1 SGHDN and CDR2 FVKESK. The CDR3 bases are TGTGCCAGCAGCCAAGGCATTAGCGCATTACAAGAGACCCAGTACTTC. It is translated as CASSQGISALQETQYF.

This sequence joins TRBV2 and TRBJ2-3; D uncertain. Per the germline V gene, CDR1 is SNHLY and CDR2 is FYNNEI. This CDR3 has 13 residues. V was pared by 8 bases and J by 1 base, with 10 bases between. DNA of the CDR3: TGTGCCAGCGCTCAACTTGGCACAGATACGCAGTATTTT. Translating it yields CASAQLGTDTQYF.

On this clone: The sample contains more than one DNA sequence encoding this CDR3. CDR3 amino acids: CASSPQVSSGANVLTF. The CDR3 bases are TGTGCCAGCTCACCACAGGTGAGCTCTGGGGCCAACGTCCTGACTTTC. The chain carries TRBV18 and TRBJ2-6; D is undetermined. Trimming shortened V by 1 base and J by 0 bases, and 7 bases separated the two germline ends. The CDR3 runs 16 residues. In germline, CDR1 is KGHSH, CDR2 LQKENI.

The chain couples TRBV5-1 to TRBJ2-5; 7 bases agree with TRBD2. V shed 0 bases, J shed 2 bases, and the junction held 10 bases outside the gene matches. Germline lookup yields CDR1 SGHRS and CDR2 YFSETQ. This CDR3 is built from 17 residues. CDR3 DNA: TGCGCCAGCAGCTTGGGGGCGGGAGATCGGTGGCAAGAGACCCAGTACTTC. It yields the protein CASSLGAGDRWQETQYF. Full variable domain (rest looked up from reference TRBV5-1 and TRBJ2-5): KAGVTQTPRYLIKTRGQQVTLSCSPISGHRSVSWYQQTPGQGLQFLFEYFSETQRNKGNFPGRFSGRQFSNSRSEMNVSTLELGDSALYLCASSLGAGDRWQETQYFGPGTRLLVL.

The rearrangement links TRBV10-1 to TRBJ2-3; the match to TRBD2 covers 13 bases. The junction had 12 bases not matched to a gene; V was cut back by 6 bases and J by 6 bases. The CDR3 spans 17 residues. Germline assignment: CDR1 WNHNN and CDR2 SYGVQD (reference sequence). The CDR3 sequence: CASSPLRGLAGVDTQYF. CDR3 DNA: TGCGCCAGCAGCCCCCTCAGAGGACTAGCGGGAGTGGATACGCAGTATTTT.

This chain uses TRBV13 with TRBJ2-7; D is perhaps TRBD2 (6 bases). The germline V gene has CDR1 PRHDT and CDR2 FYEKMQ (reference sequence). The CDR3 totals 16 residues. Trimming pared 0 bases from V and 6 bases from J, leaving 18 bases between. As DNA, the CDR3 is TGTGCCAGCAGCTTAGGCCCCAGCGGGTTCAAGAGCGAGCAGTACTTC. Its translation: CASSLGPSGFKSEQYF.

This rearrangement joins TRBV18 to TRBJ2-7, with 9 positions matching TRBD1. V lost 6 bases, J lost 6 bases, and 18 bases stayed unmatched. This CDR3 contains 17 residues. CDR1 KGHSH and CDR2 LQKENI come from the germline V gene. CDR3 protein: CASSKQIPGDRDGEQYF. The CDR3 bases are TGTGCCAGCTCGAAACAAATTCCCGGGGACAGGGATGGCGAGCAGTACTTC.

The DNA of the CDR3 is TGTGCCAGCAGCCGGGCCTGGAACACCGGGGAGCTGTTTTTT. It yields the protein CASSRAWNTGELFF. The V call is TRBV7-3, the J call TRBJ2-2; no definite D call. Trimming left V 5 bases short and J 1 base short, with 8 bases between. The CDR3 is made up of 14 amino acids. From germline, CDR1 is SGHTA and CDR2 FQGTGA. Looking up the rest from reference TRBV7-3 and TRBJ2-2 gives the full variable domain: GAGVSQTPSNKVTEKGKYVELRCDPISGHTALYWYRQSLGQGPEFLIYFQGTGAADDSGLPNDRFFAVRPEGSVSTLKIQRTERGDSAVYLCASSRAWNTGELFFGEGSRLTVL.

The chain is built from TRBV21-1 and TRBJ1-1. TRBV21-1 is designated a pseudogene. This CDR3 is built from 15 residues. CDR3 DNA: TGTGCCAGCAGCAAAGCGGGGGGGCGGAACACTGAAGCTTTCTTT. Encoded protein: CASSKAGGRNTEAFF.

This chain connects TRBV29-1 to TRBJ1-1, with D possibly being TRBD1 (5 bases). The V and J ends lost 6 bases and 0 bases respectively, with 11 bases between them. This CDR3 spans 13 amino acids. Germline-derived CDR1 and CDR2 are SQVTM and ANQGSEA. The CDR3 is CSVHMTVNTEAFF. The CDR3 nucleotides are TGCAGCGTGCATATGACAGTGAACACTGAAGCTTTCTTT.

A remark on this clone: The sample carries other DNA sequences with the same CDR3. The CDR3 DNA reads as TGTGCCAGCAGCTTGGTGGGTGGCGAGCAGTACTTC. It is translated as CASSLVGGEQYF. V is TRBV5-4 and J is TRBJ2-7; D is ambiguous. This CDR3 region has 12 residues. Germline CDR1 and CDR2: SGHNT and YYREEE (reference sequence). V shed 0 bases and J shed 6 bases, with 7 bases lying between them.

This clone came up once. The chain joins TRBV5-4 to TRBJ2-3; D is unclear. Trimming pared 0 bases from V and 0 bases from J, leaving 5 bases between. The CDR3 covers 14 residues. Germline CDR1 is SGHNT and CDR2 is YYREEE (reference sequence). The DNA of the CDR3 is TGTGCCAGCAGCTTGGAAGGCAGCACAGATACGCAGTATTTT. Translating gives CASSLEGSTDTQYF.

V gene TRBV9 combines with J gene TRBJ1-3; D not certain. Trimming took 0 bases from V and 8 from J, leaving 9 bases between them. The CDR3 is made up of 13 amino acids. Germline V gene data show CDR1 as SGDLS and CDR2 as YYNGEE. The CDR3 reads CASSVVPDDTIYF. The CDR3 DNA reads TGTGCCAGCAGCGTAGTACCCGATGACACCATATATTTT. Variable domain in full (rest from reference TRBV9 and TRBJ1-3): DSGVTQTPKHLITATGQRVTLRCSPRSGDLSVYWYQQSLDQGLQFLIQYYNGEERAKGNILERFSAQQFPDLHSELNLSSLELGDSALYFCASSVVPDDTIYFGEGSWLTVV.

Turning to this clone: The same CDR3 also results from other DNA sequences found in this sample. The V call is TRBV5-4, the J call TRBJ2-1, with 7 positions matching TRBD1. The V gene end was trimmed by 7 bases and the J gene end by 2 bases; junction bases not matched to a gene: 3. This CDR3 comprises 13 residues. Looked up from germline, CDR1 is SGHNT and CDR2 is YYREEE (reference sequence). The CDR3 DNA is TGTGCCAGCCGACAGGGCACCTACAATGAGCAGTTCTTC. Translating it yields CASRQGTYNEQFF.

V and J are TRBV19 and TRBJ2-7, with D possibly matching TRBD1 (6 bases). Trimming shortened V by 5 bases and J by 0 bases, and 14 bases separated the two germline ends. This CDR3 is built from 15 residues. Looked up from germline, CDR1 is LNHDA and CDR2 is SQIVND (reference sequence). CDR3 bases: TGTGCCAGTAGTGGTTTTGGGGACAACTCCTACGAGCAGTACTTC. Translation: CASSGFGDNSYEQYF.